These T cell receptor beta chains were read from a single sample in a study of T-cell memory formation after mild COVID-19. TCRdb reprocessed the 5' RACE reads with MiXCR, giving one entry per CDR3 protein. This sample has some 340,000 distinct CDR3 sequences; over 10% occur once, and the top ten carry about 21%. Sequenced: PBMCs or a T cell subset sorted from them (not recorded which). The source is a man aged 18 to 29 who had mild COVID-19 (a few samples of this study predate the infection). Cell type and time point are not known. Both conserved end residues are part of each CDR3. Clone sizes are given selectively: once, few, many, or a class where the clone is expanded.

clone_size j_call v_call cdr3_aa
NA TRBJ2-7 TRBV6-2/TRBV6-3 CASSPPDFVPTYEQYF
NA TRBJ2-1 TRBV20-1 CSAARSDEQFF
NA TRBJ2-2 TRBV6-2/TRBV6-3 CASSTPGGGTGELFF
many TRBJ2-1 TRBV12-3/TRBV12-4 CASSLSGGADEQFF
NA TRBJ1-5 TRBV15 CATSTRGQIIVGNQPQHF
NA TRBJ2-3 TRBV2 CASSEAPSTSTDTQYF
many TRBJ2-3 TRBV4-3 CASSQERPDTQYF
few TRBJ2-7 TRBV6-5 CASRNAGAGEQYF
NA TRBJ1-1 TRBV7-8 CASRRMGGTEAFF
once TRBJ1-1 TRBV7-6 CASSPSQGGNTEAFF
NA TRBJ2-1 TRBV18 CASSPSRGTYNEQFF
NA TRBJ2-1 TRBV12-3/TRBV12-4 CASSLALRGQRGYNEQFF
NA TRBJ2-5 TRBV4-1 CASSQAQGDMTQYF
NA TRBJ2-3 TRBV7-2 CASSLFSPDTQYF
NA TRBJ2-1 TRBV20-1 CSARDTAGYNEQFF